This T cell receptor beta chain was recorded in a study of blood T cell repertoires in COVID-19. In the study overall: T cells, B-cell-depleted T cells, or PBMCs supplied cDNA or gDNA.

The germline V gene has CDR1 MGHDK and CDR2 SYGVNS. The CDR3 is made up of 16 amino acids. V lost 8 bases and J lost 8, with 22 bases in between. Patients of the Seattle cohort, enrolled during active infection, were followed longitudinally. TCRdb's table, derived via immunoSEQ multiplex PCR, lists solely in-frame clones and lacks some. Of 55,000 to 70,000 clones listed, roughly 85% are singletons. V gene TRBV25-1 combines with J gene TRBJ1-6, with D possibly being TRBD1 (5 bases). Sequencing input: peripheral blood. The source is a woman aged 45-59 years with COVID-19, enrolled during active disease. CDR3 sequence: CASGPFLGQGDSPLHF. CDR3 nucleotides: TGTGCCAGCGGACCATTCCTTGGGCAGGGCGATTCACCCCTCCACTTT.